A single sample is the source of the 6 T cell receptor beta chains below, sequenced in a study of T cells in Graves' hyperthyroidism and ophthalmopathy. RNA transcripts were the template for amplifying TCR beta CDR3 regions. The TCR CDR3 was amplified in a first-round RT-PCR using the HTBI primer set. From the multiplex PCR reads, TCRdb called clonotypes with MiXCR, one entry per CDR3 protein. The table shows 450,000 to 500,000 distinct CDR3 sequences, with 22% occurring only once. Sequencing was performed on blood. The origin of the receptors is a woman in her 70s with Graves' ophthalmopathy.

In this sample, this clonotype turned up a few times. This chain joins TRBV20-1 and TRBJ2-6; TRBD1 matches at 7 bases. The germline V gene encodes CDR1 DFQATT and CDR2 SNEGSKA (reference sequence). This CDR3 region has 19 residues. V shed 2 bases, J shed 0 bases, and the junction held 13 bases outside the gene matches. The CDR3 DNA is TGCAGTGCTAGAAGACCTGGGACAGAGTCTTCCTCTGGGGCCAACGTCCTGACTTTC. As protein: CSARRPGTESSSGANVLTF.

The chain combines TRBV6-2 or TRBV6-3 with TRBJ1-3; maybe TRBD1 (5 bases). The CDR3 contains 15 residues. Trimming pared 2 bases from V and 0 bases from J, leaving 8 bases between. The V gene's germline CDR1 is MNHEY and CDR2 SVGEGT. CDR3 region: CASSYGTVSGNTIYF. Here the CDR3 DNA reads TGTGCCAGCAGTTACGGGACGGTCTCTGGAAACACCATATATTTT.

CDR3 loop: CASSVHPDRAPLGNTEAFF. The CDR3 bases are TGTGCCAGCAGTGTCCACCCCGACAGGGCCCCTCTTGGGAACACTGAAGCTTTCTTT. This chain joins TRBV6-4 and TRBJ1-1, with TRBD1 identical over 7 bases. Trimming cost V 4 bases and J 1 base; bases outside gene matches: 18. The germline V gene encodes CDR1 MRHNA and CDR2 SNTAGT. The CDR3 totals 19 residues.

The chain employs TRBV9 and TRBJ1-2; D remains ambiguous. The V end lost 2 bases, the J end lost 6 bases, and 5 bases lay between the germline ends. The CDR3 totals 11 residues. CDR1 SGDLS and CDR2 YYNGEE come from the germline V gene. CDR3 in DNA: TGTGCCAGCAGCGTCGGTAATGGCTACACCTTC. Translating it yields CASSVGNGYTF.

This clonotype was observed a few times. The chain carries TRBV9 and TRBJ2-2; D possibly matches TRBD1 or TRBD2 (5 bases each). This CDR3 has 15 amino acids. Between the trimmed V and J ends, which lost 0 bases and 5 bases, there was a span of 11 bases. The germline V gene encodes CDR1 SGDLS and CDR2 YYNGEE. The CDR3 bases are TGTGCCAGCAGCGTAGGGGGGACGTTAACCGGGGAGCTGTTTTTT. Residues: CASSVGGTLTGELFF. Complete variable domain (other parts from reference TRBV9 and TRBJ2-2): DSGVTQTPKHLITATGQRVTLRCSPRSGDLSVYWYQQSLDQGLQFLIQYYNGEERAKGNILERFSAQQFPDLHSELNLSSLELGDSALYFCASSVGGTLTGELFFGEGSRLTVL.

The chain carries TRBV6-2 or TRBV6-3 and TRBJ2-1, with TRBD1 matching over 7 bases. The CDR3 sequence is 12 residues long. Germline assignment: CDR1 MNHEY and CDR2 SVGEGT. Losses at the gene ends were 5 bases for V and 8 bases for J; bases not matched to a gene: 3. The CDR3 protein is CASSDRVDEQFF. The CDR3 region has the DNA TGTGCCAGCAGTGACAGGGTGGATGAGCAGTTCTTC.